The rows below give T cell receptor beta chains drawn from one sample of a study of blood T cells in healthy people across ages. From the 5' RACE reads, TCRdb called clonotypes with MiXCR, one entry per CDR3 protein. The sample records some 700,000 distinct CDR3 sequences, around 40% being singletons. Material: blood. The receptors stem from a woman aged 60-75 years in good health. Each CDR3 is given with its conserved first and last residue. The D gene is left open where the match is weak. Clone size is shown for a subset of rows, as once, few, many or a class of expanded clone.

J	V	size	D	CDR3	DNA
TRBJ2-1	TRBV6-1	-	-	CASSEAGAYNEQFF	TGTGCCAGCAGTGAAGCGGGGGCCTACAATGAGCAGTTCTTC
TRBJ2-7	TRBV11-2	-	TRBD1	CASSSIDRGLYEQYF	TGTGCCAGCAGCTCTATTGACAGGGGTCTCTACGAGCAGTACTTC
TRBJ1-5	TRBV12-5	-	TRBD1	CASVGTGDTQPQHF	TGTGCTAGTGTGGGGACAGGGGACACTCAGCCCCAGCATTTT
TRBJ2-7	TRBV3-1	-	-	CASSHLLSSYEQYF	TGTGCCAGCAGCCACTTGCTAAGCTCCTACGAGCAGTACTTC
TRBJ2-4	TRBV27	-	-	CASSLGQILAKNIQYF	TGTGCCAGCAGCCTAGGACAGATACTAGCCAAAAACATTCAGTACTTC
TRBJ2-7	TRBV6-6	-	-	CASSREGGSYEQYF	TGTGCCAGCAGCCGTGAGGGGGGTTCCTACGAGCAGTACTTC
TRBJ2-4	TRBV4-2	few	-	CASSPDSILAKNIQYF	TGTGCCAGCAGCCCGGACTCCATTCTAGCCAAAAACATTCAGTACTTC
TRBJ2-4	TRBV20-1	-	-	CSARDGQTLGIQYF	TGCAGTGCTAGAGATGGACAGACCCTTGGCATTCAGTACTTC
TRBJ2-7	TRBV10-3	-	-	CAVSESYEQYF	TGTGCCGTCAGTGAGAGCTACGAGCAGTACTTC
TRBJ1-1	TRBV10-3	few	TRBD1	CAISAGRGHNTEAFF	TGTGCCATCAGTGCTGGCAGGGGGCATAACACTGAAGCTTTCTTT
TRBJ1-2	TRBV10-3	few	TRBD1	CAISGPRQGSGYGYTF	TGTGCCATCAGTGGACCCCGACAGGGGTCAGGGTATGGCTACACCTTC
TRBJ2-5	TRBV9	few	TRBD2	CASSVGGTSGEETQYF	TGTGCCAGCAGCGTAGGAGGGACTAGCGGCGAAGAGACCCAGTACTTC
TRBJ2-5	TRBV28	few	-	CATEGNQETQYF	TGTGCCACGGAAGGGAACCAAGAGACCCAGTACTTC
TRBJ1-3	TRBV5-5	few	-	CASSPAGAHGNTIYF	TGTGCCAGCAGCCCAGCAGGGGCGCATGGAAACACCATATATTTT
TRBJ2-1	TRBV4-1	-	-	CASSQDSGRSYNEQFF	TGCGCCAGCAGCCAAGATTCGGGCCGCTCCTACAATGAGCAGTTCTTC
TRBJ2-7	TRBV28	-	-	CASAQGYNEQYF	TGTGCCAGCGCACAGGGCTACAATGAGCAGTACTTC
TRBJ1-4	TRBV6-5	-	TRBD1	CASSPGQGTANEKLFF	TGTGCCAGCAGTCCGGGACAGGGGACGGCTAATGAAAAACTGTTTTTT
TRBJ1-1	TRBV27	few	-	CASSQGRGNTEAFF	TGTGCCAGCAGCCAGGGACGGGGGAACACTGAAGCTTTCTTT
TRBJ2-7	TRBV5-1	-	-	CASSFRAGGNEQYF	TGCGCCAGCAGCTTCCGGGCTGGGGGGAATGAGCAGTACTTC
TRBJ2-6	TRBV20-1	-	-	CSGRGGSGANVLTF	TGCAGTGGAAGAGGGGGCTCTGGGGCCAACGTCCTGACTTTC
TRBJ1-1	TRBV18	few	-	CASSPPVLSGHTEAFF	TGTGCCAGCTCACCACCGGTTCTCTCAGGGCACACTGAAGCTTTCTTT
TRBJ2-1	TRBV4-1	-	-	CASSQRWNEQFF	TGCGCCAGCAGCCAGAGGTGGAATGAGCAGTTCTTC
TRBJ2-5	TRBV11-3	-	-	CASSMDRNQGTQYF	TGTGCCAGCAGCATGGACCGGAACCAAGGGACCCAGTACTTC
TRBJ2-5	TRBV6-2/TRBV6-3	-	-	CASSGLSETQYF	TGTGCCAGCTCCGGGTTGTCGGAGACCCAGTACTTC
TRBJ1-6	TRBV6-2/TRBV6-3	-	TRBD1	CASSYNPRGQRKNNSPLHF	TGTGCCAGCAGTTACAATCCCCGGGGACAGCGAAAAAATAATTCACCCCTCCACTTT
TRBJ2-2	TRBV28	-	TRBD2	CASSLGRETGELFF	TGTGCCAGCAGTTTGGGGCGGGAGACCGGGGAGCTGTTTTTT
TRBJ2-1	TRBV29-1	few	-	CSVGWASSEQFF	TGCAGCGTTGGATGGGCTAGCAGTGAGCAGTTCTTC
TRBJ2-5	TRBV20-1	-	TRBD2	CSASQAGGSQETQYF	TGCAGTGCTAGTCAAGCGGGAGGGTCCCAAGAGACCCAGTACTTC
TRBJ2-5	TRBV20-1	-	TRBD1	CSGGQGVRETQYF	TGCAGCGGGGGACAGGGGGTTCGAGAGACCCAGTACTTC
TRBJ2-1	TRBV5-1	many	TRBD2	CASSSSGGYNEQFF	TGTGCCAGCAGCTCTAGCGGGGGCTACAATGAGCAGTTCTTC
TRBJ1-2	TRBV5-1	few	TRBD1	CASSPTGVARDGYTF	TGCGCCAGCAGCCCCACAGGGGTAGCGCGAGATGGCTACACCTTC
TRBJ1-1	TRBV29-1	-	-	CSAGALNTEAFF	TGCAGCGCAGGGGCCTTGAACACTGAAGCTTTCTTT
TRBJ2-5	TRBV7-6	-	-	CASSFNRNEQYF	TGTGCCAGCAGCTTTAACCGTAATGAGCAGTACTTC
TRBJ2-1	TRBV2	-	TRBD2	CANSFGGGGYNEQFF	TGTGCCAACAGTTTCGGCGGGGGAGGATACAATGAGCAGTTCTTC
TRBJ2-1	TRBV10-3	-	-	CAISMDRRAQFF	TGTGCCATCAGTATGGACAGGAGGGCGCAGTTCTTC
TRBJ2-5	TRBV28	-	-	CAGGSSRETQYF	TGTGCCGGGGGATCGAGCCGGGAGACCCAGTACTTC
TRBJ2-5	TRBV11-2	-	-	CASSSATLPNYNEQYF	TGTGCCAGCAGCTCAGCGACACTACCAAACTACAATGAGCAGTACTTC
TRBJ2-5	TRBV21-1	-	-	CVSSVRDRAHQETQYF	TGTGTCAGCAGCGTTCGGGACAGGGCTCACCAAGAGACCCAGTACTTC